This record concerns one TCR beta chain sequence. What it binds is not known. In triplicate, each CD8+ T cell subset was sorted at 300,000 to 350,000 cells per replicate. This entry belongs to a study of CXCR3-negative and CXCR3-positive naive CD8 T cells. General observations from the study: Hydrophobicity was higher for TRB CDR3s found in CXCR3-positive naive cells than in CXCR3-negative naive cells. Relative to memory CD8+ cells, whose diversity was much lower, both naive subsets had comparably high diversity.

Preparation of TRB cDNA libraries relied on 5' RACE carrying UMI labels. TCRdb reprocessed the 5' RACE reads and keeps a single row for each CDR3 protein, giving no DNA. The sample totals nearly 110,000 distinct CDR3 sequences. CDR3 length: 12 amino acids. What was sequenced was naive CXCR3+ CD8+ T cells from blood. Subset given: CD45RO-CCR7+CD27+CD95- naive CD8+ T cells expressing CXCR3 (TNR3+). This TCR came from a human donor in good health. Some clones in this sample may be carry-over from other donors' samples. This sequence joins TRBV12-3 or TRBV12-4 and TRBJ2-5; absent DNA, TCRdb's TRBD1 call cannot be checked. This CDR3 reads CASSPGFETQYF.